A selection of T cell receptor beta chains follows, all from one sample in a study of OX40 agonist ivuxolimab in advanced cancers. The protocol was immunoSEQ multiplex PCR, while the TCRdb copy is restricted to in-frame clones and leaves out a portion. The sample includes some 59,000 clones, 80% to 90% of them seen just once. Material: CD4+ or CD8+ T cells sorted from blood, obtained in a trial of the OX40 agonist ivuxolimab. The receptors originated from an adult with an advanced solid tumor such as melanoma, head and neck, liver or kidney cancer. Each CDR3 is given with its conserved first and last residue. The D gene is left open where the match is weak. A row's size may be missing; if present it is once, few, many or a size class.

>TRBD1|TRBJ1-1|TRBV7-6|.
TGTGCCAGCAGCTTTGGGACAGGGGCCACTGAAGCTTTCTTT
CASSFGTGATEAFF
>.|TRBJ2-3|TRBV10-3|.
TGTGCCATCAGTGAAGGTACTACAGATACGCAGTATTTT
CAISEGTTDTQYF
>TRBD2|TRBJ2-5|TRBV7-3|.
TGTGCCAGCAGCCAAGAGGACGGGGGGGAGACCCAGTACTTC
CASSQEDGGETQYF
>TRBD1|TRBJ2-3|TRBV6-1|once
TGTGCCAGCAGGGATGACAGGGGTACAGATACGCAGTATTTT
CASRDDRGTDTQYF
>.|TRBJ1-5|TRBV5-1|.
TGCGCCAGCAGGGGGGATAGCAATCAGCCCCAGCATTTT
CASRGDSNQPQHF
>TRBD1|TRBJ1-2|TRBV7-7|.
TGTGCTAGCAGCCCACTATCAACAGGGGCGGAGGGCTACACCTTC
CASSPLSTGAEGYTF
>TRBD1|TRBJ1-4|TRBV7-8|.
TGTGCCAGCAGCCACGAGGGGGCAGACGAAAAACTGTTTTTT
CASSHEGADEKLFF
>.|TRBJ1-1|TRBV19|.
TGTGCCAGTAGTATAAGGGACCGGGGCATAACTGAAGCTTTCTTT
CASSIRDRGITEAFF
>.|TRBJ2-7|TRBV9|.
TGTGCCAGCAGCCCAATCGGGATTATCACCGACGAGCAGTACTTC
CASSPIGIITDEQYF
>TRBD1|TRBJ2-1|TRBV14|.
TGTGCCAGCAGCCAACCCAGGGGGATCTCCTACAATGAGCAGTTCTTC
CASSQPRGISYNEQFF
>.|TRBJ2-2|TRBV9|.
TGTGCCAGCAGCGTAGGGGCTGGTACCGGGGAGCTGTTTTTT
CASSVGAGTGELFF
>TRBD1|TRBJ1-4|TRBV11-2|.
TGTGCCAGCAGCCAGCTTGGACAGGCTAATGAAAAACTGTTTTTT
CASSQLGQANEKLFF
>TRBD1|TRBJ2-3|TRBV12-5|.
TGTGCTAGTGGTTTGGTATTAACAGGGGCAGATACGCAGTATTTT
CASGLVLTGADTQYF
>TRBD1|TRBJ2-7|TRBV6-6|.
TGTGCCAGCAGTTTAGGGACAGGGCGCACCTACGAGCAGTACTTC
CASSLGTGRTYEQYF
>TRBD1|TRBJ1-5|TRBV7-2|.
TGTGCCAGCAGCTTAGGAGGGACAGAGACTTATAGCAATCAGCCCCAGCATTTT
CASSLGGTETYSNQPQHF
>TRBD1|TRBJ1-1|TRBV7-3|.
TGTGCCAGCAGCTTACACCCACCCCGGACAGGTCGTAACACTGAAGCTTTCTTT
CASSLHPPRTGRNTEAFF